What follows are 19 T cell receptor beta chains derived from one specimen sequenced in a study of blood T cell repertoires in COVID-19. Generated by immunoSEQ multiplex PCR, the TCRdb table keeps only in-frame clones and is missing some. The sample lists 200,000 to 250,000 clones, over 80% occurring once. Input material: peripheral blood. These receptor sequences come from a man aged 30-40 years with COVID-19, enrolled during active disease.

This rearrangement joins TRBV3-1 (or the pseudogene TRBV3-2) to TRBJ1-2; the D gene is possibly TRBD1 (5 bases). The CDR3 consists of 13 residues. V lost 4 bases and J lost 5, with 11 bases in between. The V gene's germline CDR1 is LGHDT and CDR2 YNNKEL (reference sequence). DNA for the CDR3: TGTGCCAGCAGCCCGGGAGGGGCATATGGCTACACCTTC. It is translated as CASSPGGAYGYTF.

On this clone: Other DNA variants within this sample encode the same CDR3. The chain recombines TRBV7-2 with TRBJ2-7, with 8 positions matching TRBD2. Germline V gene sequence: CDR1 SGHTA, CDR2 FQGNSA. V was clipped by 3 bases and J by 6 bases; unmatched bases: 4. The CDR3 has 13 residues. The CDR3 DNA reads as TGTGCCAGCAGCTTGGGCGGGAGGAGCGAGCAGTACTTC. Its protein is CASSLGGRSEQYF. Full variable domain (remainder filled in from reference TRBV7-2 and TRBJ2-7): GAGVSQSPSNKVTEKGKDVELRCDPISGHTALYWYRQSLGQGLEFLIYFQGNSAPDKSGLPSDRFSAERTGGSVSTLTIQRTQQEDSAVYLCASSLGGRSEQYFGPGTRLTVT.

About this clone itself: Sequence at one end of the junction differs from germline and may be a read error. The J gene is TRBJ2-7, the V gene TRBV7-9; 11 positions agree with TRBD1. CDR3 size: 14 residues. Germline lookup yields CDR1 SEHNR and CDR2 FQNEAQ (reference sequence). The CDR3 region is CASSVGTGGYGQYF. DNA of the CDR3: TGTGCCAGCAGCGTCGGGACAGGGGGATACGGGCAGTACTTC.

The CDR3 sequence: CASSQGARGLSGNTIYF. In nucleotides, the CDR3 is TGTGCCAGCAGCCAAGGGGCGAGGGGACTCTCTGGAAACACCATATATTTT. The gene calls are TRBV4-2 and TRBJ1-3, with D tentatively TRBD1 (5 bases). Trimming took 1 base from V and 0 from J, leaving 13 bases between them. Germline CDR1 reads LGHNA; CDR2 reads YNFKEQ. The CDR3 totals 17 residues.

As to this clone: At one end, the junction sequence differs from germline, possibly due to a read error. This sequence joins TRBV7-8 and TRBJ1-1; 10 bases match TRBD1. The CDR3 sequence is 19 residues long. Looked up from germline, CDR1 is SGHVS and CDR2 is FQNEAQ. CDR3 loop: CASSLALLPGTGANAEAFF. The CDR3, as DNA: TGTGCCAGCAGCTTAGCGCTTCTTCCCGGGACAGGGGCGAACGCTGAAGCTTTCTTT.

The chain joins TRBV27 to TRBJ2-2, with D uncertain. The germline gives CDR1 MNHEY, CDR2 SMNVEV (reference sequence). The V gene lost 2 bases and the J gene lost 3 bases, with 7 bases spanning the gap. The CDR3 runs 14 residues. Written as DNA, the CDR3 is TGTGCCAGCAGTTTAGGGCAACACACCGGGGAGCTGTTTTTT. Its translation: CASSLGQHTGELFF.

V and J are TRBV11-2 and TRBJ2-3, with 9 bases aligning to TRBD2. CDR3 length: 18 residues. V shed 2 bases, J shed 2 bases, and the junction held 11 bases outside the gene matches. From germline, CDR1 is SGHAT and CDR2 FQNNGV. The DNA of the CDR3 is TGTGCCAGCAGCTTAACAGTTCGGCTAGCGGGATACACAGATACGCAGTATTTT. Residues: CASSLTVRLAGYTDTQYF.

The J gene is TRBJ2-3, the V gene TRBV7-2; D is possibly TRBD2 (7 bases). The V and J ends lost 0 bases and 3 bases respectively, with 19 bases between them. This CDR3 is 18 amino acids long. The germline CDR1 and CDR2 sequences are SGHTA and FQGNSA. CDR3 region: CASSLAGGRKGRTDTQYF. The CDR3 DNA is TGTGCCAGCAGCTTAGCGGGGGGGCGTAAAGGGAGGACAGATACGCAGTATTTT.

The chain carries TRBV19 and TRBJ2-3; TRBD2 matches at 10 bases. With V trimmed by 5 bases and J by 2 bases, 4 bases remained unmatched. CDR1 is LNHDA and CDR2 is SQIVND in the germline V gene (reference sequence). The CDR3 covers 15 residues. The CDR3 region has the DNA TGTGCCAGTAGTCTTACTAGCGGGGCCACAGATACGCAGTATTTT. This sequence encodes CASSLTSGATDTQYF. The complete variable domain, with remaining parts taken from reference TRBV19 and TRBJ2-3, reads DGGITQSPKYLFRKEGQNVTLSCEQNLNHDAMYWYRQDPGQGLRLIYYSQIVNDFQKGDIAEGYSVSREKKESFPLTVTSAQKNPTAFYLCASSLTSGATDTQYFGPGTRLTVL.

A few counts support this clone. This chain connects TRBV13 to TRBJ2-7, with D perhaps TRBD2 (5 bases). V was shortened by 8 bases and J by 7 bases, with 27 bases between the two germline ends. CDR1 is PRHDT and CDR2 is FYEKMQ in the germline V gene (reference sequence). The CDR3 length is 16 residues. Here the CDR3 reads CASSIRGGASSGEQYF. For the CDR3, the DNA is TGTGCCAGCTCTATCCGCGGCGGCGCCTCTTCGGGGGAGCAGTACTTC.

This clone was observed once. The CDR3 DNA sequence: TGTGCCAGCAGCTTAGACCGGGGTTCTAACTATGGCTACACCTTC. Protein product: CASSLDRGSNYGYTF. The V and J genes are TRBV7-2 and TRBJ1-2; D is undetermined. Germline V gene sequence: CDR1 SGHTA, CDR2 FQGNSA. The CDR3 has 15 amino acids. Trimming stripped 1 base from V and 0 bases from J, with 9 bases between.

The chain has TRBV7-3 and TRBJ2-3; 9 positions agree with TRBD1. V was pared by 7 bases and J by 3 bases, with 8 bases of the junction left unmatched. This CDR3 is 15 amino acids long. The germline gives CDR1 SGHTA, CDR2 FQGTGA. The CDR3 reads CASTSTGGSTDTQYF. CDR3 DNA: TGTGCCAGCACCAGCACAGGGGGCAGTACAGATACGCAGTATTTT.

The gene calls are TRBV27 and TRBJ1-5, with a possible D match to TRBD1 (6 bases). Trimming removed 2 bases at V and 7 bases at J, with 12 bases between. The CDR3 loop spans 14 amino acids. Looked up from germline, CDR1 is MNHEY and CDR2 is SMNVEV (reference sequence). CDR3 region: CASSLSGGWQPQHF. DNA of the CDR3: TGTGCCAGCAGTTTAAGCGGGGGCTGGCAGCCCCAGCATTTT.

The chain carries TRBV28 and TRBJ2-1; 13 positions match TRBD2. V lost 2 bases and J lost 8; bases outside the gene matches: 3. Germline CDR1 MDHEN, CDR2 SYDVKM. CDR3 size: 15 residues. CDR3 sequence: CASSLKLAGGDEQFF. The DNA of the CDR3 is TGTGCCAGCAGTTTAAAACTAGCGGGAGGGGATGAGCAGTTCTTC. The complete variable domain, with remaining parts taken from reference TRBV28 and TRBJ2-1, reads DVKVTQSSRYLVKRTGEKVFLECVQDMDHENMFWYRQDPGLGLRLIYFSYDVKMKEKGDIPEGYSVSREKKERFSLILESASTNQTSMYLCASSLKLAGGDEQFFGPGTRLTVL.

This chain links TRBV7-9 with TRBJ1-5, with a weak D call TRBD1 (5 bases). The CDR3 spans 14 residues. CDR1 and CDR2 (germline): SEHNR, FQNEAQ (reference sequence). The ends were cut back, 5 bases at V and 9 bases at J, with 17 bases in the middle. The DNA for the CDR3 is TGTGCCAGCAGCCTCGACAGTCTAAAGGCGCCCCAGCATTTT. It encodes CASSLDSLKAPQHF.

Written as DNA, the CDR3 is TGTGCCAGCAGCTTATCGGAGAGGGAATCCTCCTACGAGCAGTACTTC. This sequence encodes CASSLSERESSYEQYF. The chain combines TRBV7-9 with TRBJ2-7; TRBD2 is a possible D gene (5 bases). In germline, CDR1 is SEHNR, CDR2 FQNEAQ (reference sequence). The length of the CDR3 is 16 residues. Between the trimmed V and J ends, which lost 2 bases and 0 bases, there was a span of 14 bases.

This clone was seen just once. The gene calls are TRBV11-3 and TRBJ2-7; 7 bases agree with TRBD2. Trimming removed 1 base from V and 3 bases from J; junction bases left unmatched: 0. CDR3 length: 13 amino acids. Germline CDR1 and CDR2: SGHNT and YENEEA. The CDR3 here is CASSLGGGYEQYF. In DNA form, the CDR3 reads TGTGCCAGCAGCTTAGGGGGGGGCTACGAGCAGTACTTC.

The gene calls are TRBV7-9 and TRBJ1-3; unclear D gene. Germline V gives CDR1 SEHNR, CDR2 FQNEAQ (reference sequence). V was clipped by 7 bases and J by 1 base, with 11 bases between them. This CDR3 has 14 amino acids. As DNA, the CDR3 is TGTGCCAGCACCTCCGACTCGTCTGGAAACACCATATATTTT. This sequence encodes CASTSDSSGNTIYF. Looking up the rest from reference TRBV7-9 and TRBJ1-3 gives the full variable domain: DTGVSQNPRHKITKRGQNVTFRCDPISEHNRLYWYRQTLGQGPEFLTYFQNEAQLEKSRLLSDRFSAERPKGSFSTLEIQRTEQGDSAMYLCASTSDSSGNTIYFGEGSWLTVV.

The rearrangement uses TRBV3-1 (or the pseudogene TRBV3-2) and TRBJ2-3, with TRBD1 as a possible D gene (6 bases). V was cut by 4 bases and J by 0 bases, with 11 bases left in between. Per germline, CDR1 LGHDT and CDR2 YNNKEL (reference sequence). This CDR3 region has 15 residues. The CDR3 DNA reads TGTGCCAGCAGCCCACAGGGTTTAAGCACAGATACGCAGTATTTT. Translation: CASSPQGLSTDTQYF.